According to its frequency, the clone carrying this TCR beta chain is medium-sized. Its specificity is unknown. This specimen belongs to a study of T cells expressing NK-cell markers. Study-wide context: The TCR beta repertoires were obtained from sorted CD3+CD56+NKG2C+, CD3+CD56+NKG2C- and CD3+CD56-NKG2C+ T cells. General study points: Several of the donors also had these clonotypes leading their CD3+CD56-NKG2C+ fraction.

Following a re-call of the 5' RACE reads, TCRdb has one entry per CDR3 protein and lacks DNA. This sample contains about 140,000 distinct CDR3 sequences. CDR3 length equals 12 residues. The sample was blood T cells: a sorted CD56 or NKG2C T cell subset, CD4+ or CD8+ T cells, or bulk PBMC T cells (not recorded which). This rearrangement joins TRBV12-3 or TRBV12-4 to TRBJ2-1; TCRdb selects TRBD1, and the lack of DNA leaves this call unchecked. The sequence was collected from a man younger than 35 in good health. The CDR3 sequence is CASSSGVNEQFF.